Below, one TCR beta chain is given with its context. Its binding antigen is unknown. Per-nucleotide qualities are absent, and no much larger clonotype sits a single base away. Libraries were prepared through the immunoSEQ multiplex PCR assay. Not all clones reach the TCRdb copy of this immuneACCESS table, which keeps in-frame sequences only. Checked studies attribute under half of the gap to unresolved V genes and leave the rest unexplained. This sample comprises roughly 80,000 clones, just over 90% of them detected only once. The biggest ten clones account for around 2.3% of the sample. As encoded in the germline V gene, CDR1 is MGHRA while CDR2 is YSYEKL. Here V drops 3 bases and J drops 2 bases, and the junction holds 5 bases not matched to any gene. Reading from cysteine to phenylalanine, the CDR3 counts 16 amino acids. Kept here is only the CDR3 DNA, which spans 48 bases and is read in frame from base 1.

These data originate in a study of T cell changes during pregnancy in multiple sclerosis (dated 2019 in TCRdb). As for the study more broadly: The study examined how the T cell repertoire changed over the course of pregnancy in women with multiple sclerosis.

The TCR originated in a female donor with multiple sclerosis, enrolled in a pregnancy study. In this chain, TRBV4-1 is recombined with TRBJ2-1; 9 nucleotides in the junction match TRBD2. Sequenced material: peripheral blood, taken in the second trimester of pregnancy. The DNA sequence is as follows: TGCGCCAGCAGCCAGAATAGCGGGAGCACCTACAATGAGCAGTTCTTC. Its amino acids are CASSQNSGSTYNEQFF.